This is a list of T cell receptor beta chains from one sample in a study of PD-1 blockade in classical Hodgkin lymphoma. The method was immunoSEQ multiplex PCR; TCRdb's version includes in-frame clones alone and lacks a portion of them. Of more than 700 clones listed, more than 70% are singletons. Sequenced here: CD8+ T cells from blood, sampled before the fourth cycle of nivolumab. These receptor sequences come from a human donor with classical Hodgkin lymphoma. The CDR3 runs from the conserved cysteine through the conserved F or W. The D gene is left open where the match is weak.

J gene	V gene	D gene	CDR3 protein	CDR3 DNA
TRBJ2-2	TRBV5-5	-	CASSLGEAGSTGELFF	TGTGCCAGCAGCTTGGGGGAGGCAGGGTCCACCGGGGAGCTGTTTTTT
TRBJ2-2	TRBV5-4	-	CAGRQEDSPGELFF	TGTGCCGGCCGACAGGAAGATTCCCCCGGGGAGCTGTTTTTT
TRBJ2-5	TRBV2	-	CASSPLVQETQYF	TGTGCCAGCAGCCCACTAGTCCAAGAGACCCAGTACTTC
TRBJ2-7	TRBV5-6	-	CASSPDRTYEQYF	TGTGCCAGCAGCCCCGACAGGACCTACGAGCAGTACTTC
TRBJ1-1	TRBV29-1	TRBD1	CSGHTGGLTEAFF	TGCAGCGGGCACACAGGGGGCTTAACCGAAGCTTTCTTT